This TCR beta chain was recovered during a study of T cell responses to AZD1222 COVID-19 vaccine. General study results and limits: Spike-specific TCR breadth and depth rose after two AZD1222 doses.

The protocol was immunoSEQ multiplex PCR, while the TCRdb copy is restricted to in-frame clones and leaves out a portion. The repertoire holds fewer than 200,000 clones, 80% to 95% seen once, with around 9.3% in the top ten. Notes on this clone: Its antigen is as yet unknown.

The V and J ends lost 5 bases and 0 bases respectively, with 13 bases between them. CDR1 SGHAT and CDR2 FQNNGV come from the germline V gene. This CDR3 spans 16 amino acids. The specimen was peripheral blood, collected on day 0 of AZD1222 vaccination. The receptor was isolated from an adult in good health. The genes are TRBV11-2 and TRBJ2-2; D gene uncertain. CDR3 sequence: CASSPPRFANTGELFF. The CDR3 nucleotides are TGTGCCAGCAGCCCGCCCCGGTTCGCGAACACCGGGGAGCTGTTTTTT.